This T cell receptor beta chain appears in the sequencing data of a study of blood T cell repertoires in COVID-19. Study in general: Collection of acute and convalescent COVID-19 samples took place in the United States, Italy and Spain. Sample material is recorded as cDNA or gDNA derived from T cells, B-cell-depleted T cells, or PBMCs.

CDR3 length: 14 residues. CDR1 and CDR2 (germline): WSHSY, SAAADI. The V gene lost 8 bases and the J gene lost 2 bases, with 13 bases spanning the gap. Per the original data handling: Amplification of reference gene primers was used by the study to estimate nucleated cell counts. Sequencing was performed with immunoSEQ multiplex PCR; in TCRdb, only in-frame clones are kept and a portion is missing. V and J calls plus clone size are reproduced from that table; the DNA served to infer D and trimming. This sample has a few hundred thousand clones, with approximately 87% found just once. The TCR comes from a woman in her fifties or sixties with acute or convalescent COVID-19. This rearrangement joins TRBV10-2 to TRBJ2-1, with D possibly matching TRBD1 (6 bases). The sample was peripheral blood. The CDR3 sequence is CASGWGQTYNEQFF. The CDR3 DNA reads TGCGCCAGCGGATGGGGACAAACCTACAATGAGCAGTTCTTC.